The 8 T cell receptor beta chains in this list originate from one sample, sequenced in a study of cytomegalovirus exposure and HLA in healthy donors. The PCR had 60 Vbeta and 13 Jbeta primers. Assay used: immunoSEQ multiplex PCR; TCRdb lists only in-frame clones, some missing. Among 100,000 to 150,000 clones listed, approximately 80% were seen once. The sequenced material came from PBMCs. The receptors here all came from a man aged 45-60 years in good health and CMV-seronegative.

V and J are TRBV10-3 and TRBJ1-4, with D possibly being TRBD1 (5 bases). The V end was cut by 0 bases, the J end by 8 bases, with 13 bases between. Germline V gene sequence: CDR1 ENHRY, CDR2 SYGVKD. There are 15 residues in the CDR3. The CDR3 sequence: CAISESRGVVEKLFF. CDR3 sequence (DNA): TGTGCCATCAGTGAGTCGCGGGGGGTCGTGGAAAAACTGTTTTTT.

The rearrangement joins TRBV19 to TRBJ2-3; the match to TRBD2 covers 8 bases. This CDR3 comprises 14 residues. Trimming removed 7 bases from V and 0 bases from J; junction bases left unmatched: 3. The germline V gene encodes CDR1 LNHDA and CDR2 SQIVND (reference sequence). CDR3 bases: TGTGCCAGTACCGGCGGGGGGAGCACAGATACGCAGTATTTT. Translation gives CASTGGGSTDTQYF. Drawing the rest from reference TRBV19 and TRBJ2-3, the complete variable domain is DGGITQSPKYLFRKEGQNVTLSCEQNLNHDAMYWYRQDPGQGLRLIYYSQIVNDFQKGDIAEGYSVSREKKESFPLTVTSAQKNPTAFYLCASTGGGSTDTQYFGPGTRLTVL.

The chain carries TRBV6-6 and TRBJ2-7; no reliable D call. V lost 8 bases, J lost 0 bases, and 14 bases lay in between. This CDR3 is 14 amino acids long. Germline V gene lookup returns CDR1 MNHNY and CDR2 SVGAGI (reference sequence). CDR3 coding DNA: TGTGCCAGCTGTAGTGCGGCTAGCTCCTACGAGCAGTACTTC. Its translation is CASCSAASSYEQYF.

The V and J genes are TRBV7-2 and TRBJ2-7, with TRBD1 matching over 10 bases. The ends lost 5 bases at V and 3 bases at J; junction bases unmatched: 7. This CDR3 is built from 15 residues. The germline CDR1 and CDR2 sequences are SGHTA and FQGNSA. CDR3 DNA: TGTGCCAGCAGCCAACGGGACAGGGGTTTCTACGAGCAGTACTTC. Amino acids: CASSQRDRGFYEQYF.

V gene TRBV27 combines with J gene TRBJ2-7; TRBD1 matches 8 bases. Germline values: CDR1 MNHEY, CDR2 SMNVEV (reference sequence). The CDR3 runs to 13 residues. Unmatched junction bases numbered 6, after V lost 4 bases and J lost 7 bases. CDR3 bases: TGTGCCAGCAGTTCCCGGACAGGGAAGGAGCAGTACTTC. Translating gives CASSSRTGKEQYF.

This chain links TRBV28 with TRBJ2-7, with 10 bases lining up with TRBD1. The V gene's germline CDR1 is MDHEN and CDR2 SYDVKM. V dropped 3 bases and J dropped 2; count of bases not matched to a gene: 4. This CDR3 region has 15 residues. CDR3 in amino acids: CASSFLDRGTYEQYF. The CDR3 DNA reads as TGTGCCAGCAGTTTCTTGGACAGGGGGACCTACGAGCAGTACTTC.

The chain couples TRBV19 to TRBJ2-5, with TRBD1 identical over 7 bases. The CDR3 has 15 residues. Germline V CDR1 and CDR2: LNHDA, SQIVND (reference sequence). V trimming: 5 bases; J trimming: 2 bases; junction bases outside the gene matches: 8. For the CDR3, the DNA is TGTGCCAGTAGTTTGCGTAAGGGGGCTCAAGAGACCCAGTACTTC. It yields the protein CASSLRKGAQETQYF.

The genes are TRBV5-4 and TRBJ1-1; 8 positions agree with TRBD1. The CDR3 has 14 amino acids. From germline, CDR1 is SGHNT and CDR2 YYREEE (reference sequence). Trimming cost V 7 bases and J 5 bases; bases outside gene matches: 10. The CDR3 loop is CASRVQGARTEAFF. CDR3 sequence (DNA): TGTGCCAGCCGGGTTCAGGGGGCGCGGACTGAAGCTTTCTTT.